This passage covers 5 T cell receptor beta chains from one sample sequenced in a study of T cell responses to AZD1222 COVID-19 vaccine (dated by TCRdb to the early 2020s). In light of the paper, this sample's time point label describes: about 28 days (+/-7) after the second vaccine dose. The library relied on the immunoSEQ multiplex PCR assay. TCRdb re-hosts the immuneACCESS table, in-frame sequences only. Its copies lack some clones; in the studies checked, an unresolved V gene accounts for under half of them, and the cause for the rest is not known. The sample table shows 80,000 to 100,000 clones, and over 75% are seen once. Together, the top ten hold more than 3% of the sample. The material sequenced was peripheral blood, taken 28 days after the second AZD1222 dose. The receptors stem from an adult who received the AZD1222 COVID-19 vaccine.

This chain joins TRBV6-5 and TRBJ2-7, with D hard to call. Germline lookup yields CDR1 MNHEY and CDR2 SVGAGI. Trimming removed 4 bases from V and 3 bases from J, with 10 bases in between. CDR3 length: 13 residues. In DNA, the CDR3 is TGTGCCAGCAGTTTGACTGTTAACTACGAGCAGTACTTC. This codes for CASSLTVNYEQYF.

V is TRBV28 and J is TRBJ1-1; D is uncertain. This CDR3 has 14 residues. Trimming took off 2 bases at V and 3 bases at J, with 10 bases between the two ends. The V gene's germline CDR1 is MDHEN and CDR2 SYDVKM. CDR3 protein: CASSLVGGDTEAFF. The CDR3 nucleotides are TGTGCCAGCAGTTTAGTGGGCGGAGACACTGAAGCTTTCTTT. Full variable domain (rest looked up from reference TRBV28 and TRBJ1-1): DVKVTQSSRYLVKRTGEKVFLECVQDMDHENMFWYRQDPGLGLRLIYFSYDVKMKEKGDIPEGYSVSREKKERFSLILESASTNQTSMYLCASSLVGGDTEAFFGQGTRLTVV.

The chain links TRBV4-3 to TRBJ2-7; the D is unclear. Germline V gives CDR1 LGHNA, CDR2 YSLEER. V gave up 2 bases and J gave up 2 bases, with 7 bases separating them. The CDR3 has 13 amino acids. Here the CDR3 DNA reads TGCGCCAGCAGCCAAAGGGAAACCTACGAGCAGTACTTC. Its protein product is CASSQRETYEQYF.

The chain recombines TRBV24-1 with TRBJ2-1; D might be TRBD1 or TRBD2, each matching 5 bases. This CDR3 spans 16 amino acids. Per the germline V gene, CDR1 is KGHDR and CDR2 is SFDVKD. V was trimmed by 3 bases and J by 9 bases, leaving 20 bases between them. The CDR3 DNA is TGTGCCACCAGTGATCCTCAAATTTCGGGACGGAGTGAGCAGTTCTTC. This translates into CATSDPQISGRSEQFF.

This clone has just one count. The rearrangement uses TRBV29-1 and TRBJ1-1; D may be TRBD1 (6 bases). The CDR3 has 14 residues. Between the trimmed V and J ends, which lost 4 bases and 1 base, there was a span of 13 bases. The germline gives CDR1 SQVTM, CDR2 ANQGSEA. The CDR3 DNA reads TGCAGCGTTGCGGGGGGGGCCGCGAACACTGAAGCTTTCTTT. It specifies CSVAGGAANTEAFF.